This TCR beta chain was identified in a study of cytomegalovirus exposure and HLA in healthy donors. PCR primers comprised 60 Vbeta and 13 Jbeta primers. The assay was immunoSEQ multiplex PCR, and TCRdb's table has in-frame clones only and misses some. The sample lists over 120,000 clones, approximately 82% occurring once. The clonotype comes from a woman aged 60 to 75 in good health and CMV-seropositive. The sample taken for sequencing was PBMCs.

CDR3: CASSLWVLGSGTQETQYF. DNA of the CDR3: TGTGCCAGCAGCTTATGGGTCTTGGGTAGCGGAACCCAAGAGACCCAGTACTTC. The chain joins TRBV7-2 to TRBJ2-5; maybe TRBD2 (6 bases). The CDR3 is 18 residues long. From germline, CDR1 is SGHTA and CDR2 FQGNSA. V lost 2 bases to trimming and J lost 1 base, with 20 bases between them. Full variable domain (missing parts from reference TRBV7-2 and TRBJ2-5): GAGVSQSPSNKVTEKGKDVELRCDPISGHTALYWYRQSLGQGLEFLIYFQGNSAPDKSGLPSDRFSAERTGGSVSTLTIQRTQQEDSAVYLCASSLWVLGSGTQETQYFGPGTRLLVL.